This record concerns one T cell receptor beta chain sequence. This CDR3 has 17 amino acids. V lost 4 bases and J lost 4; bases outside the gene matches: 14. In germline, CDR1 is MGHRA, CDR2 YSYEKL. This sample is part of a study of blood T cell repertoires in COVID-19. Study background: Italy, Spain and the United States were the sources of the convalescent and acute COVID-19 samples. Sources were T cells, B-cell-depleted T cells, or PBMCs; the material itself was cDNA or gDNA.

Original processing notes: From reference gene primer amplification, estimates of nucleated cell counts were derived. Assay: immunoSEQ multiplex PCR; the TCRdb copy retains only in-frame clones and omits some. The V and J calls and clone size come from that table; D and trimming were worked out from the DNA. Among about 24,000 clones listed, approximately 88% were seen once. Enrollment of patients from Seattle took place during active infection, with longitudinal follow-up. V gene TRBV4-1 combines with J gene TRBJ2-3; 7 positions agree with TRBD2. The clonotype comes from a man between 65 and 85 years old with COVID-19, enrolled during active disease. Source material: peripheral blood. The CDR3 region has the DNA TGCGCCAGCAGCCTAAGCGGGACTACCTCTTTCGCAGATACGCAGTATTTT. Encoded protein: CASSLSGTTSFADTQYF.